This T cell receptor beta chain comes out of a study of control samples from healthy donors and cancer patients. V lost 8 bases to trimming and J lost 5 bases, with 15 bases between them. The CDR3 extends over 13 amino acids. CDR1 and CDR2 from the germline V gene are SNHLY and FYNNEI. TCRdb's copy holds only in-frame clones and misses some; the assay was immunoSEQ multiplex PCR. There are under 95,000 clones in the sample; roughly 82% occur only once, and about 16% lies in the top ten. Sequencing was done on a sample of blood. The sequence was obtained from a man aged 45-60 years in good health. The rearrangement joins TRBV2 to TRBJ2-5; D ambiguous. The CDR3 nucleotides are TGTGCCAGCGCCATTGACGTCGGGGAGACCCAGTACTTC. Amino acid sequence: CASAIDVGETQYF.